This T cell receptor beta chain was identified during a study of regulatory T cells in long-lasting Graves disease. A single count supports this clonotype. V was cut by 0 bases and J by 5 bases, with 8 bases left in between. This CDR3 is 14 amino acids long. Per germline, CDR1 SGHRS and CDR2 YFSETQ. Sample time point: newly diagnosed GD, antithyroid drugs for less than 3 months. TCR sequences were obtained from RNA taken from PBMCs. Sequencing libraries for TCR beta were prepared with iRepertoire HTBI primers and Arm-PCR of CDR3 regions. One entry per CDR3 protein results from TCRdb running MiXCR on the multiplex PCR reads. This table has some 460,000 distinct CDR3 sequences, around 15% appearing once. The same specimen was also included in a second study, on T cells in Graves' hyperthyroidism and ophthalmopathy. According to that study: Using the HTBI primer set, a first-round RT-PCR was run on the TCR CDR3. Blood held most thyroid clonotypes expanded above 0.001 frequency. The model anticipated ophthalmopathy a median about 7.1 months pre-onset.

This material consisted of peripheral blood mononuclear cells (PBMCs), taken at new diagnosis, from a patient treated with antithyroid drugs. This receptor was identified in a middle-aged man with Graves disease. The V gene is TRBV5-1, the J gene TRBJ2-2; D is unresolved. For the CDR3, the DNA is TGCGCCAGCAGCTTGGAGGCAGCAACCGGGGAGCTGTTTTTT. This encodes CASSLEAATGELFF.